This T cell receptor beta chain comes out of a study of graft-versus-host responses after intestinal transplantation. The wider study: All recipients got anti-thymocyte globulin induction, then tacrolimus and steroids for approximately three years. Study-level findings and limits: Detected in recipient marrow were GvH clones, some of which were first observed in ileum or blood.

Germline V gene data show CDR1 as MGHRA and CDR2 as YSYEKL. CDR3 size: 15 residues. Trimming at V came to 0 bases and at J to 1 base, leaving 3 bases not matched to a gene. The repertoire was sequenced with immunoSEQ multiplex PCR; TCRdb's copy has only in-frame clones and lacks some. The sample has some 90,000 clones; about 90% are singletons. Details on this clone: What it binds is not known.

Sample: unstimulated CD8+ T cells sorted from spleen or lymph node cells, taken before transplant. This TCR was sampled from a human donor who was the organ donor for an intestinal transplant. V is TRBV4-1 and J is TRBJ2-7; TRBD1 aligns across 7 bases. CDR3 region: CASSQDPTGSYEQYF. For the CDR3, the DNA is TGCGCCAGCAGCCAAGATCCGACAGGGTCCTACGAGCAGTACTTC.